This is a list of T cell receptor beta chains from one sample in a study of cytomegalovirus exposure and HLA in healthy donors. Assay used: immunoSEQ multiplex PCR; TCRdb lists only in-frame clones, some missing. The top ten hold around 0.96% of the sample, which has under 400,000 clones, approximately 85% seen once. Input material: PBMCs. All receptors come from a man aged 25 to 45 in good health and CMV-seronegative. Each CDR3 is given with its conserved first and last residue. A D gene is named only where the DNA matches it firmly. Not all rows give a size; the values are once, few, many and, for expanded clones, a class.

clone_size j_call d_call v_call cdr3_aa cdr3_nt
NA TRBJ2-2 NA TRBV2 CASSESSGYTGELFF TGTGCCAGCAGTGAAAGCAGCGGGTACACCGGGGAGCTGTTTTTT
NA TRBJ2-5 NA TRBV27 CASSPSPTGFEETQYF TGTGCCAGCAGTCCCTCCCCGACAGGTTTCGAAGAGACCCAGTACTTC
NA TRBJ1-4 TRBD1 TRBV7-7 CASSLNTGDEKLFF TGTGCCAGCAGCTTAAATACAGGGGATGAAAAACTGTTTTTT
NA TRBJ2-7 TRBD1 TRBV4-1 CASSRGTGGPPLDEQYF TGCGCCAGCAGCCGCGGGACAGGGGGCCCCCCACTGGACGAGCAGTACTTC
NA TRBJ2-1 NA TRBV20-1 CSAELVDEQFF TGCAGTGCTGAGCTGGTAGATGAGCAGTTCTTC
once TRBJ2-7 NA TRBV7-2 CASSLADNLSYEQYF TGTGCCAGCAGCTTAGCGGACAACCTCTCCTACGAGCAGTACTTC
NA TRBJ1-1 NA TRBV7-2 CASSLAQTSSEAFF TGTGCCAGCAGCTTAGCACAGACGTCATCAGAAGCTTTCTTT
NA TRBJ1-2 NA TRBV9 CASSVDSLYGYTF TGTGCCAGCAGCGTCGACAGCCTCTATGGCTACACCTTC
NA TRBJ2-1 NA TRBV6-6 CASSYPSNIQGSFF TGTGCCAGCAGTTACCCGTCGAATATACAGGGATCGTTCTTC
NA TRBJ2-7 TRBD1 TRBV19 CASSIQGARSYEQYF TGTGCCAGTAGTATCCAGGGGGCTAGATCCTACGAGCAGTACTTC
NA TRBJ1-2 TRBD1 TRBV4-3 CASSHLQGRLGYGYTF TGCGCCAGCAGCCATTTACAGGGGAGGTTGGGCTATGGCTACACCTTC
NA TRBJ2-1 TRBD2 TRBV5-1 CASSFRGGPSSYNEQFF TGCGCCAGCAGCTTTCGGGGGGGCCCCAGCTCCTACAATGAGCAGTTCTTC
NA TRBJ1-2 NA TRBV4-1 CASSQDSGGYYGYTF TGCGCCAGCAGCCAAGATAGTGGAGGCTACTATGGCTACACCTTC
NA TRBJ1-4 TRBD1 TRBV12-5 CASGLVRTGAHEKLFF TGTGCTAGTGGTTTGGTAAGGACAGGGGCCCATGAAAAACTGTTTTTT
once TRBJ1-2 NA TRBV4-1 CASSQDLAGRIVLGYTF TGCGCCAGCAGCCAAGATTTGGCAGGGAGGATTGTTCTTGGCTACACCTTC
NA TRBJ2-2 NA TRBV7-7 CASSRQQNTGELFF TGTGCCAGCAGCCGACAGCAGAACACCGGGGAGCTGTTTTTT
once TRBJ2-2 TRBD1 TRBV4-1 CASSRDRGLRTGELFF TGCGCCAGCAGCCGAGACAGGGGGCTTCGGACCGGGGAGCTGTTTTTT
NA TRBJ1-1 NA TRBV15 CATSSLGVREAFF TGTGCCACCAGCAGCCTAGGGGTGAGGGAAGCTTTCTTT
NA TRBJ2-1 NA TRBV7-8 CASSLDGVYNEQFF TGTGCCAGCAGCTTAGACGGGGTTTACAATGAGCAGTTCTTC
NA TRBJ2-5 NA TRBV9 CASSKLDSRETQYF TGTGCCAGCAGCAAGTTGGACAGCAGAGAGACCCAGTACTTC
NA TRBJ1-2 NA TRBV5-1 CASSLDYGAGYTF TGCGCCAGCAGCTTGGATTATGGGGCTGGCTACACCTTC
NA TRBJ1-5 NA TRBV11-2 CASSSSTGRGQPQHF TGTGCCAGCAGCTCATCGACAGGTCGGGGCCAGCCCCAGCATTTT
NA TRBJ2-7 NA TRBV7-2 CASSFRDSRDEQYF TGTGCCAGCAGCTTTCGGGACTCCCGCGACGAGCAGTACTTC
once TRBJ2-3 NA TRBV5-1 CASSLDGDTQYF TGCGCCAGCAGCTTGGACGGAGATACGCAGTATTTT
NA TRBJ1-5 NA TRBV6-5 CASSRPQGHQPQHF TGTGCCAGCAGCAGACCACAGGGTCATCAGCCCCAGCATTTT
few TRBJ2-7 NA TRBV10-1 CASSESSRVEQYF TGCGCCAGCAGTGAGTCGAGCAGGGTCGAGCAGTACTTC
NA TRBJ1-1 TRBD1 TRBV2 CASSVTGDLNTEAFF TGTGCCAGCAGTGTAACAGGGGATTTGAACACTGAAGCTTTCTTT
NA TRBJ1-2 NA TRBV9 CASSTQDSPNYGYTF TGTGCCAGCAGCACTCAAGACAGCCCTAACTATGGCTACACCTTC
NA TRBJ2-7 TRBD1 TRBV6-1 CASRRGQGSYEQYF TGTGCCAGCAGGAGGGGACAGGGGTCCTACGAGCAGTACTTC
few TRBJ1-6 NA TRBV6-5 CASSLTGYGSPLHF TGTGCCAGCAGTCTTACAGGGTACGGTTCACCCCTCCACTTT
NA TRBJ2-7 TRBD1 TRBV7-2 CASSWTGQGRYEQYF TGTGCCAGCAGCTGGACGGGACAGGGACGTTACGAGCAGTACTTC
NA TRBJ1-1 NA TRBV21-1 CASRDRGYTEAFF TGTGCCAGCAGGGACAGGGGATACACTGAAGCTTTCTTT
NA TRBJ2-1 TRBD2 TRBV7-9 CASSLGSGGALNEQFF TGTGCCAGCAGCTTAGGTAGCGGGGGGGCTCTAAATGAGCAGTTCTTC
NA TRBJ1-4 TRBD1 TRBV4-1 CASSPGTGYEKLFF TGCGCCAGCAGCCCCGGGACAGGTTATGAAAAACTGTTTTTT
NA TRBJ1-6 NA TRBV9 CASSGKMEENSPLHF TGTGCCAGCAGCGGAAAGATGGAGGAAAATTCACCCCTCCACTTT
NA TRBJ1-1 NA TRBV11-2 CASSFHREAFF TGTGCCAGCAGCTTTCACAGGGAAGCTTTCTTT
NA TRBJ2-7 NA TRBV4-1 CASSQVAQGYEQYF TGCGCCAGCAGCCAAGTGGCCCAGGGCTACGAGCAGTACTTC
NA TRBJ1-5 NA TRBV27 CASSLSNQGAQPQHF TGTGCCAGCAGTTTATCGAACCAGGGTGCACAGCCCCAGCATTTT
NA TRBJ2-6 TRBD1 TRBV6-5 CASSTDRAGANVLTF TGTGCCAGCAGTACCGACAGGGCTGGGGCCAACGTCCTGACTTTC
NA TRBJ2-3 TRBD2 TRBV9 CASSVGVLAGTPLDTQYF TGTGCCAGCAGCGTAGGTGTACTAGCGGGGACTCCGCTGGATACGCAGTATTTT
few TRBJ1-2 NA TRBV4-3 CASSQDRGEARDGYTF TGCGCCAGCAGCCAAGACAGGGGCGAGGCGAGGGATGGCTACACCTTC
NA TRBJ1-5 NA TRBV7-2 CASSLEGMGINSNQPQHF TGTGCCAGCAGCTTAGAGGGGATGGGGATTAATAGCAATCAGCCCCAGCATTTT
NA TRBJ1-6 NA TRBV6-5 CASKSGGGSPLHF TGTGCCAGCAAATCGGGGGGCGGTTCACCCCTCCACTTT
NA TRBJ1-2 TRBD1 TRBV27 CASGDRGQGYTF TGTGCCAGCGGCGACAGGGGGCAAGGCTACACCTTC
NA TRBJ2-7 NA TRBV7-9 CASSFPGTYEQYF TGTGCCAGCAGCTTCCCGGGGACCTACGAGCAGTACTTC
few TRBJ2-7 NA TRBV4-1 CASSQESLAWEQYF TGCGCCAGCAGCCAAGAGAGCCTAGCGTGGGAGCAGTACTTC
NA TRBJ2-7 TRBD1 TRBV5-1 CASSFQLGDREPHYEQYF TGCGCCAGCAGCTTTCAATTAGGGGACAGGGAACCCCACTACGAGCAGTACTTC
NA TRBJ1-2 TRBD1 TRBV6-1 CASTPGQGFYGYTF TGTGCCAGCACCCCGGGACAGGGTTTTTATGGCTACACCTTC
NA TRBJ1-5 NA TRBV19 CASSRQGGLAQHF TGTGCCAGTAGTCGGCAGGGTGGATTGGCCCAGCATTTT
NA TRBJ2-1 NA TRBV9 CASSVSASYSYNEQFF TGTGCCAGCAGCGTGTCGGCTAGCTACTCCTACAATGAGCAGTTCTTC
NA TRBJ2-5 TRBD2 TRBV5-4 CASKGGGAQETQYF TGTGCCAGCAAGGGCGGGGGGGCCCAAGAGACCCAGTACTTC
NA TRBJ2-1 NA TRBV11-2 CASSQTGFEQFF TGTGCCAGCAGCCAGACAGGATTTGAGCAGTTCTTC
NA TRBJ1-3 TRBD1 TRBV6-1 CASNRQGFSGNTIYF TGTGCCAGCAATAGACAGGGGTTCTCTGGAAACACCATATATTTT
NA TRBJ2-1 NA TRBV13 CASSLEAGEFYNEQFF TGTGCCAGCAGCTTAGAGGCAGGGGAGTTCTACAATGAGCAGTTCTTC
NA TRBJ2-2 TRBD2 TRBV6-1 CASSEARGYTGELFF TGTGCCAGCAGTGAAGCGCGGGGGTACACCGGGGAGCTGTTTTTT
NA TRBJ2-5 NA TRBV6-1 CASSKQGRETQYF TGTGCCAGCAGTAAGCAGGGGAGAGAGACCCAGTACTTC
NA TRBJ1-2 NA TRBV2 CASRQDHNYGYTF TGTGCCAGCCGACAGGACCATAACTATGGCTACACCTTC
NA TRBJ1-6 NA TRBV6-5 CASKSTGYGNSPLHF TGTGCCAGCAAAAGCACAGGGTACGGAAATTCACCCCTCCACTTT